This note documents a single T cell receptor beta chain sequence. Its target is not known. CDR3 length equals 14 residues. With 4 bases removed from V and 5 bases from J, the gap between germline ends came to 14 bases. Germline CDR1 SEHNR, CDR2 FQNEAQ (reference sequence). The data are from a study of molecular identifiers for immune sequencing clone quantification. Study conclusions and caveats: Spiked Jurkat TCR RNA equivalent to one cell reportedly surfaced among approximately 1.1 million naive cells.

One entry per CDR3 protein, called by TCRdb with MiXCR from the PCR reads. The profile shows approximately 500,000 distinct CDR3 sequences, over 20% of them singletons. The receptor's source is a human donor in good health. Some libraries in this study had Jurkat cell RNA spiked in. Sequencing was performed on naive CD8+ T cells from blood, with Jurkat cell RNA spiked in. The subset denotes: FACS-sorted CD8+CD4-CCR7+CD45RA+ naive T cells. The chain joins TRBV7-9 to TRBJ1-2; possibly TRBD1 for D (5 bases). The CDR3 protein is CASSYEARGYGYTF. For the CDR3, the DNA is TGTGCCAGCAGCTACGAGGCCCGGGGGTATGGCTACACCTTC.